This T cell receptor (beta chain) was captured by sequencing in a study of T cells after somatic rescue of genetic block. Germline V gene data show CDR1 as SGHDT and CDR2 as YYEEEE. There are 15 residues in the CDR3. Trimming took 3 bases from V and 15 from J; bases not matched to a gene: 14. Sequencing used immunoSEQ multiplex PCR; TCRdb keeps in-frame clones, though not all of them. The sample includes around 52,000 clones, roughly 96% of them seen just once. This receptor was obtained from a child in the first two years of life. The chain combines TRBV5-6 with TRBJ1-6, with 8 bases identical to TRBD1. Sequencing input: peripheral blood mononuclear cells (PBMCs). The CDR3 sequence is CASSWGTGPTRDLHF. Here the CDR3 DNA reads TGTGCCAGCAGCTGGGGGACAGGCCCCACTAGGGACCTCCACTTT.